The rows below give T cell receptor beta chains drawn from one sample of a study of radiation and T cells in renal cell carcinoma. Data came from immunoSEQ multiplex PCR; TCRdb stores just in-frame clones and leaves some out. The sample gives around 130,000 clones, roughly four fifths of which show up once; approximately 2% is in the top ten. Sequencing was performed on blood, taken from a patient whose treatment included radiotherapy and nephrectomy. Every receptor here comes from an older woman with renal cell carcinoma. Both conserved end residues are part of each CDR3. The D gene is left open where the match is weak. Part of the rows lack a size; the others show once, few, many or a class for expanded clones.

v_call,clone_size,j_call,d_call,cdr3_aa,cdr3_nt
TRBV6-1,.,TRBJ1-4,.,CASSMTGFVEKLFF,TGTGCCAGCAGTATGACAGGATTTGTTGAAAAACTGTTTTTT
TRBV5-1,.,TRBJ2-1,TRBD2,CASSLALAGVERNEQFF,TGCGCCAGCAGCTTGGCGCTAGCGGGAGTTGAAAGGAATGAGCAGTTCTTC
TRBV6-4,.,TRBJ2-7,TRBD1,CASSTGQYEQYF,TGTGCCAGCAGCACGGGACAGTACGAGCAGTACTTC
TRBV27,.,TRBJ1-2,.,CASSPSTVPGYTF,TGTGCCAGCAGTCCCTCGACAGTCCCCGGCTACACCTTC
TRBV7-9,.,TRBJ2-7,TRBD1,CASSTLTGATYEQYF,TGTGCCAGCAGCACCCTGACAGGGGCAACTTACGAGCAGTACTTC
TRBV10-1,.,TRBJ2-5,.,CASSEGVGVGETQYF,TGCGCCAGCAGTGAGGGTGTAGGGGTAGGGGAGACCCAGTACTTC
TRBV11-3,.,TRBJ2-1,.,CASSSNKGVSGYNEQFF,TGTGCCAGCAGCTCCAACAAGGGGGTTAGCGGATACAATGAGCAGTTCTTC
TRBV10-3,.,TRBJ2-2,.,CAISRTGNTGELFF,TGTGCCATCAGTCGAACAGGGAACACCGGGGAGCTGTTTTTT
TRBV7-6,.,TRBJ2-6,.,CASSPRNSGANVLTF,TGTGCCAGCAGCCCCCGCAACTCTGGGGCCAACGTCCTGACTTTC
TRBV4-1,.,TRBJ2-4,TRBD1,CASSQEAAGGPADIQYF,TGCGCCAGCAGCCAAGAAGCGGCAGGGGGCCCCGCGGACATTCAGTACTTC
TRBV29-1,.,TRBJ2-3,.,CSVKGGQDSSTDTQYF,TGCAGCGTTAAAGGGGGGCAGGACTCTAGCACAGATACGCAGTATTTT
TRBV9,once,TRBJ1-2,.,CASSVEGHMMGGYTF,TGTGCCAGCAGCGTAGAAGGACACATGATGGGGGGCTACACCTTC
TRBV7-2,.,TRBJ1-1,.,CASSVWTARGNTEAFF,TGTGCCAGCAGCGTCTGGACAGCCCGGGGGAACACTGAAGCTTTCTTT
TRBV7-9,few,TRBJ2-2,.,CASSLEAGTTGELFF,TGTGCCAGCAGCTTAGAGGCCGGGACCACCGGGGAGCTGTTTTTT
TRBV19,few,TRBJ1-1,.,CASSIVRGRAEAFF,TGTGCCAGTAGTATAGTGAGAGGGAGGGCTGAAGCTTTCTTT
TRBV27,.,TRBJ2-7,.,CAARDTRSYEQYF,TGTGCCGCCCGGGACACCCGCTCCTACGAGCAGTACTTC
TRBV7-9,.,TRBJ2-3,.,CASSLGATPDTDTQYF,TGTGCCAGCAGCTTAGGAGCCACCCCTGACACAGATACGCAGTATTTT
TRBV5-1,.,TRBJ2-1,.,CASTPLRDGLYNEQFF,TGCGCCAGCACCCCCCTCCGGGACGGTCTCTACAATGAGCAGTTCTTC
TRBV7-9,.,TRBJ2-7,.,CASSLGRETALGQYF,TGTGCCAGCAGCTTAGGACGGGAGACGGCTCTGGGGCAGTACTTC
TRBV19,.,TRBJ1-5,TRBD1,CASSPMQGGNQPQHF,TGTGCCAGTAGCCCCATGCAGGGGGGCAATCAGCCCCAGCATTTT
TRBV5-6,.,TRBJ2-7,TRBD1,CASSLRGTGYSYEQYF,TGTGCCAGCAGCTTGAGGGGGACAGGGTACTCCTACGAGCAGTACTTC
TRBV20-1,.,TRBJ2-7,.,CSASGAEQYF,TGCAGTGCTAGTGGGGCGGAGCAGTACTTC
TRBV18,.,TRBJ2-1,TRBD2,CASSPAMASGRGEQFF,TGTGCCAGCTCACCAGCCATGGCTAGCGGGAGAGGCGAGCAGTTCTTC
TRBV7-2,.,TRBJ2-7,.,CASSLEVGEAYEQYF,TGTGCCAGCAGCTTAGAAGTGGGAGAGGCCTACGAGCAGTACTTC
TRBV7-2,.,TRBJ2-3,.,CASSLAGEQVTQYF,TGTGCCAGCAGCTTAGCGGGGGAGCAGGTTACGCAGTATTTT
TRBV18,.,TRBJ2-1,.,CASSPPLVTGGHEQFF,TGTGCCAGCTCACCACCTCTAGTCACTGGGGGCCATGAGCAGTTCTTC
TRBV10-3,few,TRBJ1-2,TRBD1,CASDRGPVGNYGYTF,TGTGCCAGCGACAGGGGGCCTGTTGGGAACTATGGCTACACCTTC
TRBV27,.,TRBJ2-7,.,CASSYGGPTEQYF,TGTGCCAGCAGTTACGGGGGGCCGACCGAGCAGTACTTC
TRBV9,.,TRBJ2-1,.,CASSPIALNEQFF,TGTGCCAGCAGCCCCATAGCGCTCAATGAGCAGTTCTTC
TRBV7-9,.,TRBJ2-7,.,CASSRWTSKYEQYF,TGTGCCAGCAGCCGTTGGACCTCAAAGTACGAGCAGTACTTC
TRBV5-4,.,TRBJ2-2,.,CAQGTGELFF,TGTGCCCAGGGAACCGGGGAGCTGTTTTTT
TRBV27,.,TRBJ2-5,.,CASSPSGLPYQETQYF,TGTGCCAGCAGTCCCTCCGGACTGCCGTACCAAGAGACCCAGTACTTC
TRBV7-3,.,TRBJ2-1,.,CASSSRPANEQFF,TGTGCCAGCAGCTCGCGACCAGCCAATGAGCAGTTCTTC
TRBV7-3,.,TRBJ2-3,TRBD2,CASSLSGGTDTQYF,TGTGCCAGCAGCCTTAGCGGGGGCACAGATACGCAGTATTTT
TRBV30,few,TRBJ1-4,.,CAWSMTEEGEKLFF,TGTGCCTGGAGCATGACAGAAGAAGGAGAAAAACTGTTTTTT
TRBV6-6,.,TRBJ2-1,.,CASSYGGSSYNEQFF,TGTGCCAGCAGTTACGGCGGAAGCTCCTACAATGAGCAGTTCTTC
TRBV18,.,TRBJ1-2,.,CASSPSRSHGGGYTF,TGTGCCAGCTCACCATCTAGGAGTCATGGTGGAGGCTACACCTTC
TRBV9,.,TRBJ1-1,.,CASSIGNEAEAFF,TGTGCCAGCAGCATCGGGAATGAGGCTGAAGCTTTCTTT
TRBV10-3,.,TRBJ2-3,TRBD2,CAISERTSGYTDTQYF,TGTGCCATCTCCGAGAGGACTAGCGGATACACAGATACGCAGTATTTT
TRBV4-1,.,TRBJ2-7,TRBD1,CASSQEGQEIYEQYF,TGCGCCAGCAGCCAAGAGGGACAGGAGATCTACGAGCAGTACTTC
TRBV19,.,TRBJ2-7,TRBD1,CASSPLLVSTGRYEQYF,TGTGCCAGTAGTCCCCTTCTCGTCTCGACAGGGAGATACGAGCAGTACTTC